The clone carrying this T cell receptor (beta chain) was seen more than once but under ten times. Its target is unknown. There are 14 residues in the CDR3. The trim removed 1 base at V and 8 bases at J, leaving 7 bases unmatched. TCRdb fed the RT-PCR reads into MiXCR, producing one record per CDR3 protein. The data contain fewer than 200,000 distinct CDR3 sequences, about 9% of them singletons. The data were taken from a study of response to subunit inactivated influenza vaccine. General observations from the study: Authors suggested each seasonal influenza vaccination recruits few new T cells.

The sample here was non-naive T cells sorted from PBMCs, taken on the day of vaccination. This clonotype was sampled from a man between 50 and 59 years old who received an inactivated influenza vaccine. The J gene is TRBJ1-2, the V gene TRBV12-3 or TRBV12-4, with 7 bases fitting TRBD1. The CDR3 sequence: CASSLEQGTDGYTF. In DNA, the CDR3 is TGTGCCAGCAGTTTAGAACAAGGGACAGACGGCTACACCTTC.